This T cell receptor (beta chain) comes out of a study of blood T cell repertoires in COVID-19. About the research overall: Italy, Spain and the United States were the sources of the convalescent and acute COVID-19 samples. T cells, B-cell-depleted T cells, or PBMCs provided the cDNA or gDNA that served as material.

Authors' data handling: Using reference gene primer amplification, nucleated cell counts were estimated. Using immunoSEQ multiplex PCR, the repertoire was profiled, and TCRdb retains in-frame clones only, with some absent. V and J calls and clone size follow that table, whereas D and trimming were derived from the DNA. The sample carries under 300,000 clones, about four fifths recorded once. V lost 3 bases and J lost 2; bases outside the gene matches: 16. The length of the CDR3 is 19 residues. Germline CDR1 reads SGHDN; CDR2 reads FVKESK. The chain has TRBV14 and TRBJ2-7, with TRBD1 matching over 10 bases. The receptor comes from a man aged 25-45 years who had recovered from COVID-19. Sequenced input: peripheral blood. CDR3: CASSHLGTGVSILPYEQYV. In DNA form, the CDR3 reads TGTGCCAGCAGCCATCTCGGGACAGGGGTTTCCATCTTACCCTACGAGCAGTACGTC.